The clone carrying this TCR beta chain has ten or more counts. The source of the sample is a study of T-cell memory formation after mild COVID-19. TCRdb redid the calling of the 5' RACE reads with MiXCR, one entry per CDR3 protein. The data contain 450,000 to 700,000 distinct CDR3 sequences, about a sixth of them singletons. V lost 7 bases and J lost 4, with 25 bases in between. The CDR3 runs 17 residues. Germline values: CDR1 MNHNS, CDR2 SASEGT. Input material: PBMCs or a T cell subset sorted from them (not recorded which). The source of this sequence is an adult woman who had mild COVID-19 (a few samples of this study predate the infection). Cell type and time point are not known. The chain couples TRBV6-1 to TRBJ1-2, with D perhaps TRBD1 (5 bases). Written as DNA, the CDR3 is TGTGCCAGCAAGATACGGGACGGCCTAGATTTCTTCTATGGCTACACCTTC. It encodes CASKIRDGLDFFYGYTF.